The rows below give T cell receptor beta chains drawn from one sample of a study of PD-1 blockade in mismatch repair-deficient tumors. Using immunoSEQ multiplex PCR, the repertoire was profiled, and TCRdb retains in-frame clones only, with some absent. The sample lists 80,000 to 130,000 clones, 82% occurring once. The sequencing used peripheral blood, collected approximately 8 months after starting pembrolizumab. The receptors shown here come from an adult with mismatch repair-deficient cancer. The CDR3 runs from the conserved cysteine through the conserved F or W. The D gene is left open where the match is weak. Some rows have no size entry. The others give once, few or many, or a class for an expanded clone.

D: NA; V: TRBV5-4; size: NA; J: TRBJ1-2; DNA: TGTGCCAGCAGCTTGGAAGGCAGCTTCTATGGCTACACCTTC; CDR3: CASSLEGSFYGYTF
D: NA; V: TRBV2; size: NA; J: TRBJ2-1; DNA: TGTGCCAGCAGTGTGGGGGAGCAGTTCTTC; CDR3: CASSVGEQFF
D: TRBD1; V: TRBV13; size: NA; J: TRBJ2-5; DNA: TGTGCCAGCAGCCCTCGGACAGGGGTCATTAAAGAGACCCAGTACTTC; CDR3: CASSPRTGVIKETQYF
D: TRBD1; V: TRBV6-1; size: NA; J: TRBJ1-5; DNA: TGTGCCAGCCTTTTGACAGGGACGGGTCAGCCCCAGCATTTT; CDR3: CASLLTGTGQPQHF
D: NA; V: TRBV6-1; size: NA; J: TRBJ2-3; DNA: TGTGCCAGCGCACCCCCTCGGCTTTACACAGATACGCAGTATTTT; CDR3: CASAPPRLYTDTQYF
D: NA; V: TRBV5-8; size: NA; J: TRBJ1-1; DNA: TGTGCCAGCAGCTTCGGTGTAGGGGGGTACCCTGAAGCTTTCTTT; CDR3: CASSFGVGGYPEAFF
D: TRBD2; V: TRBV18; size: once; J: TRBJ2-3; DNA: TGTGCCAGCTCACCGGTACTAGCGGGAGTCGTAGATACGCAGTATTTT; CDR3: CASSPVLAGVVDTQYF
D: NA; V: TRBV2; size: NA; J: TRBJ1-2; DNA: TGTGCCAGCAGTGAAGGGTTCGGCTATGGCTACACCTTC; CDR3: CASSEGFGYGYTF
D: NA; V: TRBV9; size: NA; J: TRBJ1-2; DNA: TGTGCCAGCAGCGAGGGGGGCAGAGCCTATGGCTACACCTTC; CDR3: CASSEGGRAYGYTF
D: NA; V: TRBV19; size: NA; J: TRBJ2-4; DNA: TGTGCCAGTAGTATCGGATTTAACCAAAACATTCAGTACTTC; CDR3: CASSIGFNQNIQYF
D: NA; V: TRBV11-2; size: NA; J: TRBJ2-1; DNA: TGTGCCAGCAGCTTATCAGGGACCCATGAGCAGTTCTTC; CDR3: CASSLSGTHEQFF
D: TRBD1; V: TRBV6-1; size: NA; J: TRBJ2-7; DNA: TGTGCCAGCAGTTCCGGCCGACAGGGCTACGAGCAGTACTTC; CDR3: CASSSGRQGYEQYF
D: NA; V: TRBV6-6; size: NA; J: TRBJ2-5; DNA: TGTGCCAGCAGTTACCGTAGTAGCGGACAAGAGACCCAGTACTTC; CDR3: CASSYRSSGQETQYF
D: NA; V: TRBV7-3; size: NA; J: TRBJ2-3; DNA: TGTGCCAGCAGCTTACCTAGCACAGATACGCAGTATTTT; CDR3: CASSLPSTDTQYF
D: TRBD2; V: TRBV5-1; size: NA; J: TRBJ2-5; DNA: TGCGCCAGCAGCTTGATGCTAGCGGGAGGCGAGACCCAGTACTTC; CDR3: CASSLMLAGGETQYF
D: NA; V: TRBV7-8; size: NA; J: TRBJ1-6; DNA: TGTGCCAGCAGCTTGACAGAGACTTCTTCACCCCTCCACTTT; CDR3: CASSLTETSSPLHF
D: NA; V: TRBV7-2; size: NA; J: TRBJ2-5; DNA: TGTGCCAGCAGCCCTCCAGGAGCAGCAGGAGAGACCCAGTACTTC; CDR3: CASSPPGAAGETQYF
D: TRBD2; V: TRBV30; size: few; J: TRBJ2-5; DNA: TGTGCCTGGAGTAGTCCTAGCGGGTTACAAGAGACCCAGTACTTC; CDR3: CAWSSPSGLQETQYF
D: NA; V: TRBV29-1; size: NA; J: TRBJ2-5; DNA: TGCAGCGTTGAGGGTCAGGGGTTATCAGAGACCCAGTACTTC; CDR3: CSVEGQGLSETQYF
D: TRBD1; V: TRBV2; size: once; J: TRBJ1-5; DNA: TGTGCCAGCAGTGAAGTTTGGGACAGGGCGTACAATCAGCCCCAGCATTTT; CDR3: CASSEVWDRAYNQPQHF
D: NA; V: TRBV5-4; size: NA; J: TRBJ1-3; DNA: TGTGCCAGCAGCTTGAGTCGGGGGGCGAGCTCTGGAAACACCATATATTTT; CDR3: CASSLSRGASSGNTIYF
D: NA; V: TRBV6-5; size: NA; J: TRBJ2-2; DNA: TGTGCAACCTGGAGCGCGAACACCGGGGAGCTGTTTTTT; CDR3: CATWSANTGELFF
D: NA; V: TRBV28; size: NA; J: TRBJ1-2; DNA: TGTGCCAGCAGTATACAGGGCCACTATGGCTACACCTTC; CDR3: CASSIQGHYGYTF
D: NA; V: TRBV6-6; size: once; J: TRBJ2-7; DNA: TGTGCCAGCAGTTACTCGAGACTAACCTACGAGCAGTACTTC; CDR3: CASSYSRLTYEQYF
D: NA; V: TRBV6-6; size: NA; J: TRBJ1-4; DNA: TGTGCCAGCGGACCAACTGAAAAACTGTTTTTT; CDR3: CASGPTEKLFF
D: NA; V: TRBV7-2; size: NA; J: TRBJ2-7; DNA: TGTGCCAGCAGCTTAAGCGACGGGCAAGGGCAGTACTTC; CDR3: CASSLSDGQGQYF
D: NA; V: TRBV29-1; size: NA; J: TRBJ1-2; DNA: TGCAGCGTCAGGGGTATAGAGGGCTACACCTTC; CDR3: CSVRGIEGYTF
D: TRBD1; V: TRBV11-2; size: NA; J: TRBJ1-1; DNA: TGTGCCAGCAGCTTATCGGCAGGGGGAATCACTGAAGCTTTCTTT; CDR3: CASSLSAGGITEAFF
D: NA; V: TRBV7-9; size: NA; J: TRBJ1-1; DNA: TGTGCCAGCAGACACGGGAACACTGAAGCTTTCTTT; CDR3: CASRHGNTEAFF
D: NA; V: TRBV7-9; size: NA; J: TRBJ2-3; DNA: TGTGCCAGCAGCTTAATGTTGAGGGGTGCTGGCACAGATACGCAGTATTTT; CDR3: CASSLMLRGAGTDTQYF
D: TRBD2; V: TRBV6-5; size: NA; J: TRBJ2-2; DNA: TGTGCCAGTAACCTAGCGGGGGTCACCGGGGAGCTGTTTTTT; CDR3: CASNLAGVTGELFF